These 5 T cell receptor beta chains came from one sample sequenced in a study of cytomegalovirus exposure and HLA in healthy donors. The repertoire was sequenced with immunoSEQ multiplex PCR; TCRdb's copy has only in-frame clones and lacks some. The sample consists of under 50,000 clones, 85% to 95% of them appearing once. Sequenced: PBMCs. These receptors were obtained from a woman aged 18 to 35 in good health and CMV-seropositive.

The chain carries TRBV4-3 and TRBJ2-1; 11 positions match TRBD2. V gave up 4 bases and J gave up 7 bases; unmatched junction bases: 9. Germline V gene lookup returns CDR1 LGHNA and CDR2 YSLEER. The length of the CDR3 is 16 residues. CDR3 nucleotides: TGCGCCAGCAGCCCCACTATAGCGGGAGGGATGAATGAGCAGTTCTTC. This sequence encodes CASSPTIAGGMNEQFF.

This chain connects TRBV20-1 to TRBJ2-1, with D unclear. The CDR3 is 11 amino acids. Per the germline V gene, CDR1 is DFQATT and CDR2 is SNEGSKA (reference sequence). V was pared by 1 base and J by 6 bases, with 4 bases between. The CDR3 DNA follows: TGCAGTGCTAGAGTCAGCAATGAGCAGTTCTTC. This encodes CSARVSNEQFF.

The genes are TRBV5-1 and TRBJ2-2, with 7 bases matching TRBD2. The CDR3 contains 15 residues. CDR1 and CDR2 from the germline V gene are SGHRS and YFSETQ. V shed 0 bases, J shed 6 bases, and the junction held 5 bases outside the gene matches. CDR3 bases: TGCGCCAGCAGCTTGGAAGCGGGATCAGCCGGGGAGCTGTTTTTT. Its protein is CASSLEAGSAGELFF.

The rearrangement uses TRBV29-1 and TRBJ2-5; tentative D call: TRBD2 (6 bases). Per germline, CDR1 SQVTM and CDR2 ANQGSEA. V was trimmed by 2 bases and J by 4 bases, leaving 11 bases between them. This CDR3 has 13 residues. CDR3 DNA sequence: TGCAGCGTTGAATTCTACGGGAGAGAGACCCAGTACTTC. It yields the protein CSVEFYGRETQYF.

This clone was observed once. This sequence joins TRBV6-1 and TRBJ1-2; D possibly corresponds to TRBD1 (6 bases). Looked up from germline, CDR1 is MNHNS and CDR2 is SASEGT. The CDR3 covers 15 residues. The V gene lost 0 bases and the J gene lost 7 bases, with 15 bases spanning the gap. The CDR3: CASSEALGGGSGYTF. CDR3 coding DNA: TGTGCCAGCAGTGAAGCGTTAGGGGGGGGGAGTGGCTACACCTTC.